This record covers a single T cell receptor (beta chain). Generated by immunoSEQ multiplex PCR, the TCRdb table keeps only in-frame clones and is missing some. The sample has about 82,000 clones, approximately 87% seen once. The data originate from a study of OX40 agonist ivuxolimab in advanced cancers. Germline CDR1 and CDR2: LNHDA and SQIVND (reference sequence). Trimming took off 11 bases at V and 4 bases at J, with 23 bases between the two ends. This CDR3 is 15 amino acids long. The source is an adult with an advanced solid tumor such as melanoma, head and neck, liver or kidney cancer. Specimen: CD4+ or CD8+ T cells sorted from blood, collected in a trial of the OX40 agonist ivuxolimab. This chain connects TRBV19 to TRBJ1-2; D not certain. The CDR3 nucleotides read TGTGCCGCCTCGAGAGAGCAGAATAGATTCTATGGCTACACCTTC. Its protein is CAASREQNRFYGYTF.